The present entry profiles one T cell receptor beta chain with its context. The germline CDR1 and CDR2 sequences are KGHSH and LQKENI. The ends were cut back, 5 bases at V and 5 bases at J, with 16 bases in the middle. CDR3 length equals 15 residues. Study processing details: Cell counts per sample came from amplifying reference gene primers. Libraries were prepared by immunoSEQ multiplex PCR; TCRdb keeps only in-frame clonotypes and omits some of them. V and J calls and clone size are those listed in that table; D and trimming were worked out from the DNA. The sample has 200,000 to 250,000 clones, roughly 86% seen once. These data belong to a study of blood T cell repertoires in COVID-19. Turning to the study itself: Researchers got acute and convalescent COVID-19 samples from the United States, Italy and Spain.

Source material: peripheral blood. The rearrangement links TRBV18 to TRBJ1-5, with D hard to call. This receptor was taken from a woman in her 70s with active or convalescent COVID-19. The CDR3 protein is CASSTTGGSDQPQHF. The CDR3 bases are TGTGCCAGCTCAACAACGGGAGGAAGCGATCAGCCCCAGCATTTT.